This TCR beta chain was identified in a study of blood T cell repertoires in COVID-19 (dated by TCRdb to 2020 to 2021). Context from the whole study: Collaborator samples came from the United States, Italy and Spain and covered acute and convalescent phases of COVID-19. The material from the prospective study consisted of cDNA or gDNA derived from T cells, B-cell-depleted T cells, or PBMCs. Deeply sampled blood TCRbeta repertoires from subjects exposed to, actively infected with, or recovered from COVID-19 were included in the dataset. The repertoires were released in a freely available public database intended as a resource for research on the immune response to SARS-CoV-2. The samples were drawn from the first 160 participants of the ongoing ImmuneRACE study and from under 1,500 subjects provided by 6 global collaborators. Nearly every sample came with metadata listing a de-identified subject ID, COVID-19 status, age in years and sex. HLA class I and class II types, where available, came from metadata supplied by the sample provider rather than from assay-based typing. What the authors observed across the whole study: Clinical and demographic metadata were provided uncurated, with the amount varying by source and participant.

The collaborating institutions used their own protocols to collect whole blood in K2EDTA tubes. For TCRbeta analysis, collaborators shipped samples as frozen whole blood, isolated PBMCs, or DNA extracted from either of those sample types. TCRbeta CDR3 regions were amplified from genomic DNA using the immunoSEQ Assay, a bias-controlled multiplex PCR. As for how the authors treated the data: The number of nucleated cells in each sample was estimated by amplification of reference gene primers within the assay. To quantify the absolute abundance of each unique TCRbeta CDR3 rearrangement, sequence reads were collapsed and filtered. Productive Simpson clonality was computed per sample as the square root of Simpson's diversity index over productive rearrangements. Sourced from immuneACCESS, this table was stored by TCRdb with only in-frame sequences that have V and J called. A share of the clones is absent; for the studies checked, an unresolved V gene accounts for under half, and the remainder has no known explanation. The V and J calls and clone size are taken from that table; D and trimming were inferred from the DNA. The sample table lists fewer than 350,000 clones, approximately 89% of them with a count of one. The ten largest clonotypes hold approximately 8.2% of the sample.

Concerning this clone: This receptor's antigen is unknown. No qualities accompany the bases; no much larger clone lies one base away.

The source material was peripheral blood. The receptor was derived from a man aged 35 to 55 with active or convalescent COVID-19.

The sequenced DNA is TGTGCCAGCAGCAGAACGGGAAATCAGCCCCAGCATTTT. Translated, this is CASSRTGNQPQHF. This sequence uses TRBV7-6 and TRBJ1-5, with no D gene named confidently. From cysteine to phenylalanine, the CDR3 is 13 amino acids long. The read is trimmed to its CDR3 DNA, 39 bases read in frame from base 1. V loses 5 bases, J loses 4 bases, and the germline ends lie 9 bases apart. CDR1 SGHVS and CDR2 FNYEAQ were looked up in the germline V gene.